This TCR beta chain was profiled in a study of blood T cell repertoires in COVID-19. Study as a whole: PBMCs, B-cell-depleted T cells, or T cells provided the cDNA or gDNA that made up the material.

Source study methods: Quantification of nucleated cells was approximated via reference gene primer amplification. Profiled with immunoSEQ multiplex PCR; TCRdb holds only in-frame clones, not every one. V, J and clone size are taken as reported in that table, and D and trimming were inferred from the DNA itself. Among some 130,000 clones listed, approximately 80% were seen once. The germline CDR1 and CDR2 sequences are SGDLS and YYNGEE. There are 13 residues in the CDR3. Trimming took off 0 bases at V and 5 bases at J, with 3 bases between the two ends. This clone came up many times. The sequence was collected from a human donor in a cohort sampled during active COVID-19. Input material: peripheral blood. The rearrangement joins TRBV9 to TRBJ1-6; D unresolved. The CDR3 nucleotides are TGTGCCAGCAGCGTAGACAATAATTCACCCCTCCACTTT. Its translation: CASSVDNNSPLHF.